The text below deals with one T cell receptor beta chain. The antigen is not known. This entry comes from a study of shared clonotypes between healthy human individuals. Study conclusions and caveats: Larger richness was generally estimated for naive than memory subsets.

It was at deep level that the assay was run. Clones were sequenced by immunoSEQ multiplex PCR, and TCRdb holds only the in-frame ones, with some missing. The profile shows about 2.2 million clones, just over 90% of them singletons. The CDR3 is made up of 15 amino acids. CDR1 and CDR2 from the germline V gene are MNHEY and SVGAGI. Trimming shortened V by 0 bases and J by 3 bases, and 11 bases separated the two germline ends. Naive CD8 cells comprised CD45RO-negative, CCR7-positively selected cells, excluding terminally differentiated effector memory CD45RA+ cells. There were no recent acute infections or vaccinations among the donors, who were healthy HIV-negative adults. Everyone who donated was a Caucasian adult who lived in Nashville, Tennessee.

V usage is TRBV6-5 and J usage is TRBJ1-1; TRBD1 is a possible D gene (5 bases). The sequence came from a man aged 18 to 30 in good health. Some clones in this sample may be carry-over from other donors' samples. Sequencing used naive CD8+ T cells from PBMCs. For the CDR3, the DNA is TGTGCCAGCAGTTACTCGGTAGGGGCTTACACTGAAGCTTTCTTT. It is translated as CASSYSVGAYTEAFF.